Listed below are T cell receptor beta chains from one sample, sequenced in a study of shared clonotypes between healthy human individuals. Data came from immunoSEQ multiplex PCR; TCRdb stores just in-frame clones and leaves some out. The sample holds under 600,000 clones, around 76% seen once. Sequencing used PBMCs. These receptors all come from a woman aged 40 to 55 in good health. Some clones in this sample may be carry-over from other donors' samples. Each CDR3 is given with its conserved first and last residue. Each record gives: CDR3 protein, CDR3 DNA, D gene, V gene, J gene, clone size. The D gene is left open where the match is weak. Only part of the rows carry a size: once, few, many, or a class if the clone is expanded.

CAWGTGGENGYTF,TGTGCCTGGGGGACAGGGGGAGAGAATGGCTACACCTTC,TRBD1,TRBV30,TRBJ1-2,.
CASSPPGTGLNTEAFF,TGTGCCAGTAGTCCCCCCGGGACAGGGCTGAACACTGAAGCTTTCTTT,TRBD1,TRBV19,TRBJ1-1,.
CASSQGPNQETQYF,TGTGCCAGCAGCCAGGGACCGAACCAAGAGACCCAGTACTTC,.,TRBV5-5,TRBJ2-5,.
CASSLVPASNEKLFF,TGTGCCAGCAGCTTGGTACCTGCGAGCAATGAAAAACTGTTTTTT,.,TRBV5-5,TRBJ1-4,once
CASTGLGGLAAEQYF,TGTGCCAGCACTGGCCTGGGGGGACTAGCGGCCGAGCAGTACTTC,TRBD2,TRBV6-1,TRBJ2-7,.
CASSESRQVHGYTF,TGCGCCAGCAGTGAGTCGAGACAGGTCCATGGCTACACCTTC,.,TRBV10-2,TRBJ1-2,.
CASSLQGDRATHEQYF,TGTGCCAGCAGTTTACAGGGTGACAGGGCCACCCACGAGCAGTACTTC,TRBD1,TRBV28,TRBJ2-7,.
CASSLTRGYNEQFF,TGTGCCAGCAGTTTAACGCGGGGCTACAATGAGCAGTTCTTC,.,TRBV28,TRBJ2-1,.
CASNPGRPAGAGELFF,TGTGCCAGCAACCCGGGGCGCCCAGCAGGGGCCGGGGAGCTGTTTTTT,.,TRBV7-9,TRBJ2-2,.
CASSGGLAGGYEQYF,TGTGCCAGCAGCGGAGGACTAGCGGGAGGCTACGAGCAGTACTTC,TRBD2,TRBV5-6,TRBJ2-7,once
CASSYSGALSNQPQHF,TGTGCCAGCAGTTACAGCGGAGCCCTCAGCAATCAGCCCCAGCATTTT,.,TRBV6-5,TRBJ1-5,.
CAWSVGGGRGVDTQYF,TGTGCCTGGAGTGTTGGAGGCGGGAGGGGCGTGGATACGCAGTATTTT,TRBD2,TRBV30,TRBJ2-3,.
CASSFSFGTSGSHEQYF,TGTGCCAGCAGCTTTAGCTTTGGGACTAGCGGGAGCCACGAGCAGTACTTC,TRBD2,TRBV7-2,TRBJ2-7,.
CASSPTGGLYEQYF,TGTGCCAGCAGTCCGACAGGGGGGCTCTACGAGCAGTACTTC,TRBD1,TRBV6-1,TRBJ2-7,medium-sized
CASSYGTLWLFF,TGTGCCAGCAGCTACGGGACGCTGTGGCTGTTCTTC,.,TRBV11-2,TRBJ2-1,.
CASSSRTSGSKNEQFF,TGTGCCAGCAGCAGTCGGACTAGCGGGAGTAAAAATGAGCAGTTCTTC,TRBD2,TRBV7-2,TRBJ2-1,.
CASSEAHGSHTDTQYF,TGTGCCAGCAGTGAAGCGCATGGGTCTCACACAGATACGCAGTATTTT,.,TRBV6-1,TRBJ2-3,.
CASSLEGETQYF,TGCGCCAGCAGCTTGGAGGGAGAGACCCAGTACTTC,.,TRBV5-1,TRBJ2-5,.
CASSPPGPYEQYF,TGTGCCAGCAGCCCACCTGGTCCGTACGAGCAGTACTTC,.,TRBV5-4,TRBJ2-7,.
CASSHRWPSGYEQYF,TGTGCCAGCAGTCATCGATGGCCGTCGGGCTACGAGCAGTACTTC,.,TRBV6-1,TRBJ2-7,.
CASSLVGGMGELFF,TGTGCCAGCAGCTTAGTTGGAGGGATGGGGGAGCTGTTTTTT,.,TRBV7-6,TRBJ2-2,.
CSVALRGSYNEQFF,TGCAGCGTTGCCCTCAGGGGTTCCTACAATGAGCAGTTCTTC,.,TRBV29-1,TRBJ2-1,.
CASSLSQGGQPQHF,TGTGCCAGCAGTTTAAGTCAGGGAGGCCAGCCCCAGCATTTT,.,TRBV28,TRBJ1-5,few